The clone carrying this T cell receptor beta chain was detected once. The antigen is not known. V gave up 4 bases and J gave up 5 bases, with 14 bases separating them. This CDR3 region has 14 residues. CDR1 PRHDT and CDR2 FYEKMQ come from the germline V gene (reference sequence). These data originate in a study of long-term antiretroviral therapy in people with HIV. Investigators performed immunoSEQ version v3.0 at survey level. Sequencing set out to capture about 40,000-50,000 T-cell genomes per sample. Using immunoSEQ multiplex PCR, the repertoire was profiled, and TCRdb retains in-frame clones only, with some absent. The sample yields 25,000 to 35,000 clones, around 97% seen once. Findings of the study overall: Clones expanded before ART dominated the repertoire at all time points. Narrower CDR3 length ranges marked HIV repertoires relative to controls. ART-treated samples gained diversity yet remained below transplant donor controls.

The chain is built from TRBV13 and TRBJ1-1, with a weak D call TRBD1 (6 bases). The TCR sequence derives from a man aged 25-45 years with HIV. Sequenced here: unsorted PBMCs, sampled 6.9 years after starting antiretroviral therapy. CDR3 DNA: TGTGCCAGCAGCTCAGCAACAGGGAAGACTGAAGCTTTCTTT. Translating gives CASSSATGKTEAFF.